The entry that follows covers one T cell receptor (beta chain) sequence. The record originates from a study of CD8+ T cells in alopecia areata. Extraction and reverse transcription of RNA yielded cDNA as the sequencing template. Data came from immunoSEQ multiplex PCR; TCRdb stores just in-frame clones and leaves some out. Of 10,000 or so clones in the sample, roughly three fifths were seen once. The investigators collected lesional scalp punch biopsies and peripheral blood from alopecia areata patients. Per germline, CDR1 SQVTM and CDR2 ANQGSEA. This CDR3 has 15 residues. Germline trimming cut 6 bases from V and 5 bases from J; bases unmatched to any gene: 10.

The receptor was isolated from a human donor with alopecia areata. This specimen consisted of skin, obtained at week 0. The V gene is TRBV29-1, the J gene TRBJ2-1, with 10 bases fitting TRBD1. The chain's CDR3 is CSVNSGTGANNEQFF. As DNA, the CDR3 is TGCAGCGTAAATTCCGGGACAGGGGCTAACAATGAGCAGTTCTTC.